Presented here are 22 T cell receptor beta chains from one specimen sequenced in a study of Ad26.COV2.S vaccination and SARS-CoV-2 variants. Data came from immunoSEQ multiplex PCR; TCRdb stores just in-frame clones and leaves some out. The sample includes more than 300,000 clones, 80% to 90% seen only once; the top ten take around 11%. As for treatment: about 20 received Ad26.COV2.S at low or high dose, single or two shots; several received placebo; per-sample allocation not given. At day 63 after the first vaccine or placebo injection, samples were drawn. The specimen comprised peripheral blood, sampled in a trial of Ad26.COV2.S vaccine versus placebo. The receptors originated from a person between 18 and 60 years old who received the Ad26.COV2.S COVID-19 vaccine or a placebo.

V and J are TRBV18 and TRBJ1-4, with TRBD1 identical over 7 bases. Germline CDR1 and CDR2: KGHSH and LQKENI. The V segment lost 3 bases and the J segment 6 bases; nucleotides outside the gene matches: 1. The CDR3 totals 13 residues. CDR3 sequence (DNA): TGTGCCAGCTCACCCGGACAGGATGAAAAACTGTTTTTT. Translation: CASSPGQDEKLFF.

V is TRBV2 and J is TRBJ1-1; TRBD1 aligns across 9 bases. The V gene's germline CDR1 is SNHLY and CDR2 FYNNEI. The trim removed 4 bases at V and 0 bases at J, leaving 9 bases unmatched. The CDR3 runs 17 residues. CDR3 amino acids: CASSGDRELRMNTEAFF. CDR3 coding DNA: TGTGCCAGCAGTGGGGACAGGGAGTTGAGGATGAACACTGAAGCTTTCTTT.

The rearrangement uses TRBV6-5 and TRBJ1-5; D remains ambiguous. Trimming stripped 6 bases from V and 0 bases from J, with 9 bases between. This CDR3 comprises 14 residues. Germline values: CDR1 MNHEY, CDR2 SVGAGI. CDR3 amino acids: CASSPSYSNQPQHF. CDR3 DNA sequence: TGTGCCAGCAGCCCCTCTTATAGCAATCAGCCCCAGCATTTT.

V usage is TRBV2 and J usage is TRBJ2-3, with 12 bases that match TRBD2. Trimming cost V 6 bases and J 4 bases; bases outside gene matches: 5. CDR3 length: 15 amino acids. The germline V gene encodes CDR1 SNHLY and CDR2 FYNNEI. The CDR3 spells CASRLLAGGADTQYF. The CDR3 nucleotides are TGTGCCAGCAGGTTACTAGCGGGGGGTGCAGATACGCAGTATTTT.

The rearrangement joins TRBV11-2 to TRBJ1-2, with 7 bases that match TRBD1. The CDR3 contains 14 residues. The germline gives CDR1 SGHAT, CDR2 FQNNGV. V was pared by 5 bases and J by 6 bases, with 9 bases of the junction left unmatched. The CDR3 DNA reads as TGTGCCAGCAGCCCAACGGCACAGGGGCATGGCTACACCTTC. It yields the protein CASSPTAQGHGYTF.

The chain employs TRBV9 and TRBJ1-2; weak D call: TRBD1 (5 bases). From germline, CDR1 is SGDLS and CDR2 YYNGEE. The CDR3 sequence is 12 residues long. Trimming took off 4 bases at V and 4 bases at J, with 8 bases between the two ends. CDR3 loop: CASSSGTYGYTF. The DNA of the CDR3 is TGTGCCAGCAGCTCCGGGACCTATGGCTACACCTTC. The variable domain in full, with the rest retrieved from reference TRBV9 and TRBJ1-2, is DSGVTQTPKHLITATGQRVTLRCSPRSGDLSVYWYQQSLDQGLQFLIQYYNGEERAKGNILERFSAQQFPDLHSELNLSSLELGDSALYFCASSSGTYGYTFGSGTRLTVV.

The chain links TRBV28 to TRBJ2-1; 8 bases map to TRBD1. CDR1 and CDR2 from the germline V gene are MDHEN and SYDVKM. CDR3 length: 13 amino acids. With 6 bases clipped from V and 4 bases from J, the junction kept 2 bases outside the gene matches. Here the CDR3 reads CASRRQGYNEQFF. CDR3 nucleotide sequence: TGTGCCAGCAGGAGACAGGGGTACAATGAGCAGTTCTTC.

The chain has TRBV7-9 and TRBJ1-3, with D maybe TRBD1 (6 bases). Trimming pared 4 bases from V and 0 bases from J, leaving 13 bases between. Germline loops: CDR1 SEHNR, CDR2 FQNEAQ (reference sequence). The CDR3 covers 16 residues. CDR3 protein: CASSSGALLSGNTIYF. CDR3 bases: TGTGCCAGCAGCTCAGGGGCCCTCCTCTCTGGAAACACCATATATTTT.

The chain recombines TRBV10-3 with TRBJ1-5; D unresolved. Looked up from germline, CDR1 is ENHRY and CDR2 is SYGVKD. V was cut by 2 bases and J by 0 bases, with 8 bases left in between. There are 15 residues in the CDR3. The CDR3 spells CAISEALYSNQPQHF. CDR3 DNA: TGTGCCATCAGTGAGGCGTTATATAGCAATCAGCCCCAGCATTTT.

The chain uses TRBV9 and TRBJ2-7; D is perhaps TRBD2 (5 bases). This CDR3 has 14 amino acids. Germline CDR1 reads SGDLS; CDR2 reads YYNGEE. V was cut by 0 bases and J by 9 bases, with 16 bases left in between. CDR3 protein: CASSVVPGFGGQYF. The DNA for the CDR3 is TGTGCCAGCAGCGTAGTCCCCGGATTCGGAGGGCAGTACTTC.

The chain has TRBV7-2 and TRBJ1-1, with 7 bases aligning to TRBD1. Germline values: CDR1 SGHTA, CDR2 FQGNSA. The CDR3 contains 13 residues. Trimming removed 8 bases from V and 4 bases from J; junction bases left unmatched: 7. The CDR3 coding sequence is TGTGCCAGCCAGCAGGGGGTTGTCACTGAAGCTTTCTTT. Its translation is CASQQGVVTEAFF.

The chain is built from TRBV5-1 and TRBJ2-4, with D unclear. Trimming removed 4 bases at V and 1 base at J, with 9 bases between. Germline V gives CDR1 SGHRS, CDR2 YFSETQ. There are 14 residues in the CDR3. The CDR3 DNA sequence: TGCGCCAGCAGCCTTGTTGACGCCAAAAACATTCAGTACTTC. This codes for CASSLVDAKNIQYF.

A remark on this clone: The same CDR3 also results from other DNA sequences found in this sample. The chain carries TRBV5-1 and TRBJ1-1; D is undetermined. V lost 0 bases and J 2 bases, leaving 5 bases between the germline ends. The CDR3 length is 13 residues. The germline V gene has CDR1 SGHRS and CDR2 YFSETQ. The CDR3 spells CASSLEVNTEAFF. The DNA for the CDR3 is TGCGCCAGCAGCTTGGAGGTAAACACTGAAGCTTTCTTT. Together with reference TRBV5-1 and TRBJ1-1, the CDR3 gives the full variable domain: KAGVTQTPRYLIKTRGQQVTLSCSPISGHRSVSWYQQTPGQGLQFLFEYFSETQRNKGNFPGRFSGRQFSNSRSEMNVSTLELGDSALYLCASSLEVNTEAFFGQGTRLTVV.

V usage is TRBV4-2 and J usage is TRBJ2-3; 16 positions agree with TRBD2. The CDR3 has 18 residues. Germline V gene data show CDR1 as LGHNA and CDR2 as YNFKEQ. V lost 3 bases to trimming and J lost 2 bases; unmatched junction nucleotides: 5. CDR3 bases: TGTGCCAGCAGCCAGTCCGGGACTAGCGGGGGGGCCACAGATACGCAGTATTTT. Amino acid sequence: CASSQSGTSGGATDTQYF.

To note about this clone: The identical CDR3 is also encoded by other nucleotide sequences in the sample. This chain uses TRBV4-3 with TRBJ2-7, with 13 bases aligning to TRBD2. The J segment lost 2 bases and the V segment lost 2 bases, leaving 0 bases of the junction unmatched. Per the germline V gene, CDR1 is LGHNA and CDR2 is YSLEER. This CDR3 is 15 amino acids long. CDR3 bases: TGCGCCAGCAGCCAAACTAGCGGGGGGGCCTACGAGCAGTACTTC. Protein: CASSQTSGGAYEQYF.

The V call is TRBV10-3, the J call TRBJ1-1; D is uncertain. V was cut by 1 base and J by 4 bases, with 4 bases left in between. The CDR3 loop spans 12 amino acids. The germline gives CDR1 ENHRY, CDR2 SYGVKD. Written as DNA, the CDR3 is TGTGCCATCAGTGAGTTGGGCACTGAAGCTTTCTTT. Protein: CAISELGTEAFF.

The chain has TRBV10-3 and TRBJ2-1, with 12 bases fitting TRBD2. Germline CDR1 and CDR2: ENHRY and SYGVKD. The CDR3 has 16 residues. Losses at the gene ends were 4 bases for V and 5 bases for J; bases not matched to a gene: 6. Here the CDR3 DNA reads TGTGCCATCAGTGCCTCGCTAGCGGGGGGGAACAATGAGCAGTTCTTC. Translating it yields CAISASLAGGNNEQFF.

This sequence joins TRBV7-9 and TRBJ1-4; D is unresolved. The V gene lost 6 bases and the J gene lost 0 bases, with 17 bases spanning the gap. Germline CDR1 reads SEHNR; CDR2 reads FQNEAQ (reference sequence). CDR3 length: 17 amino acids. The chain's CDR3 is CASSPMNTAATNEKLFF. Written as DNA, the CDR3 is TGTGCCAGCAGTCCTATGAATACAGCCGCAACTAATGAAAAACTGTTTTTT.

CDR3 protein: CASSSGQGTNYGYTF. CDR3 nucleotide sequence: TGCGCCAGCAGCTCAGGACAGGGGACTAACTATGGCTACACCTTC. V is TRBV5-1 and J is TRBJ1-2; 9 bases fit TRBD1. CDR3 size: 15 residues. Trimming took 3 bases from V and 0 from J; bases not matched to a gene: 3. Germline V gene lookup returns CDR1 SGHRS and CDR2 YFSETQ.

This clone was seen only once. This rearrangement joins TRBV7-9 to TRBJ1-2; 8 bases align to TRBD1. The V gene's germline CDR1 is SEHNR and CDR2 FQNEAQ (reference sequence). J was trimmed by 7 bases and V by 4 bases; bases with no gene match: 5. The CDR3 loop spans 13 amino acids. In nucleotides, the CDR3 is TGTGCCAGCAGCTCACGGACAGGGTTTGGCTACACCTTC. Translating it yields CASSSRTGFGYTF. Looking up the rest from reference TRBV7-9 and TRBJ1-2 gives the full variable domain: DTGVSQNPRHKITKRGQNVTFRCDPISEHNRLYWYRQTLGQGPEFLTYFQNEAQLEKSRLLSDRFSAERPKGSFSTLEIQRTEQGDSAMYLCASSSRTGFGYTFGSGTRLTVV.

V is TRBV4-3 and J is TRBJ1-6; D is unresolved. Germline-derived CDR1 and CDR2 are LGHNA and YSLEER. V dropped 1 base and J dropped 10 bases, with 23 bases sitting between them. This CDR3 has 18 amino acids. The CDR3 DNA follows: TGCGCCAGCAGCCAAGGGGAACTGACTTCGGGAGGAGGGTCACCCCTCCACTTT. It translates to CASSQGELTSGGGSPLHF.

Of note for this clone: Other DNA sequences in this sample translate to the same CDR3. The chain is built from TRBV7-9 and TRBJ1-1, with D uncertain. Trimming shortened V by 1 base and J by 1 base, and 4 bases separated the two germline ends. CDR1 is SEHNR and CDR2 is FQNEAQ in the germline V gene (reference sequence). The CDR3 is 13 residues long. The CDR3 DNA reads TGTGCCAGCAGCTTAGAAGGGAACACTGAAGCTTTCTTT. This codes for CASSLEGNTEAFF.